This TCR beta chain was recovered during a study of T-cell reconstitution after alpha-beta-depleted transplantation in children. Unique molecular identifiers featured in how the TCRbeta library was prepared. From the PCR reads, TCRdb called clonotypes with MiXCR, one entry per CDR3 protein. The sample has 170,000 or so distinct CDR3 sequences, about 6.4% seen once. Trimming shortened V by 4 bases and J by 0 bases, and 18 bases separated the two germline ends. CDR3 length: 17 amino acids. Germline assignment: CDR1 SGHVS and CDR2 FQNEAQ. The sequenced sample was PBMCs from the stem cell graft donor, obtained from the stem cell graft. This rearrangement joins TRBV7-8 to TRBJ1-1; D uncertain. The sequence came from a human donor who donated a stem cell graft to a child with Wiskott-Aldrich syndrome. DNA of the CDR3: TGTGCCAGCAGCTCCCGCCCACCACAGATTCTGAACACTGAAGCTTTCTTT. Translating gives CASSSRPPQILNTEAFF.